A selection of T cell receptor beta chains follows, all from one sample in a study of shared clonotypes between healthy human individuals. TCRdb keeps only in-frame clones here, not all; method: immunoSEQ multiplex PCR. The sample has about 2.4 million clones, just over 90% seen once. The source material was naive CD4+ T cells sorted from blood. The source of these receptors is a man younger than 35 in good health. The CDR3 runs from the conserved cysteine through the conserved F or W. A D gene is named only where the DNA matches it firmly.

CDR3	DNA	length	V	J	D
CASSLAESVQETQYF	TGCGCCAGCAGCTTGGCCGAGTCAGTCCAAGAGACCCAGTACTTC	15	TRBV5-1	TRBJ2-5	NA
CASSPSLGASYGYTF	TGTGCCAGCAGCCCGAGCCTCGGGGCCAGCTATGGCTACACCTTC	15	TRBV9	TRBJ1-2	NA
CASSAGTGTNEKLFF	TGTGCCAGCAGCGCCGGGACAGGCACTAATGAAAAACTGTTTTTT	15	TRBV13	TRBJ1-4	TRBD1
CASSLVSGGANEQFF	TGCGCCAGCAGCTTGGTTAGCGGGGGGGCAAATGAGCAGTTCTTC	15	TRBV5-1	TRBJ2-1	TRBD2
CATSLRREITDTQYF	TGTGCCACCAGCTTACGACGGGAGATCACAGATACGCAGTATTTT	15	TRBV19	TRBJ2-3	NA
CASSRTGLSSPLHF	TGTGCCAGCAGTCGGACAGGGTTGAGTTCACCCCTCCACTTT	14	TRBV9	TRBJ1-6	TRBD1
CASSYSTGAPGELFF	TGTGCCAGCAGTTACTCGACGGGGGCCCCCGGGGAGCTGTTTTTT	15	TRBV6-5	TRBJ2-2	NA
CASSVDGSYTYEQYF	TGTGCCAGCAGCGTAGATGGTAGCTATACCTACGAGCAGTACTTC	15	TRBV9	TRBJ2-7	NA
CAIRSGGQATYEQYF	TGTGCCATTCGGTCGGGGGGACAGGCGACCTACGAGCAGTACTTC	15	TRBV27	TRBJ2-7	NA
CSVDRGYEQYF	TGCAGCGTTGACCGGGGATACGAGCAGTACTTC	11	TRBV29-1	TRBJ2-7	NA
CASSFGPSSGNTIYF	TGTGCCAGCAGTTTTGGACCCAGCTCTGGAAACACCATATATTTT	15	TRBV27	TRBJ1-3	NA
CSVQTSGRPGSVYNEQFF	TGCAGCGTTCAGACTAGCGGGAGACCCGGTTCCGTCTACAATGAGCAGTTCTTC	18	TRBV29-1	TRBJ2-1	TRBD2
CASSLGQGVSYTF	TGTGCCAGCAGCTTAGGACAGGGAGTCAGCTACACCTTC	13	TRBV7-2	TRBJ1-2	TRBD1
CASSSATGPYGYTF	TGTGCCAGCAGTTCTGCGACAGGGCCATATGGCTACACCTTC	14	TRBV6-5	TRBJ1-2	TRBD1